These T cell receptor beta chains were read from a single sample in a study of T-cell reconstitution after alpha-beta-depleted transplantation in children. In TCRdb, the PCR reads were re-called with MiXCR into one record per CDR3 protein. The table has about 250,000 distinct CDR3 sequences, 20% to 30% seen once; the top ten hold about 4.8%. The material sequenced was PBMCs, mostly from graft donor cells, taken 360 days after TCRalphabeta/CD19-depleted stem cell transplant. These receptors originate from a female patient aged 2 to 10 who had a stem cell transplant for congenital amegakaryocytic thrombocytopenia, so the T cells may come from the graft donor. The CDR3 runs from the conserved cysteine through the conserved F or W. Each record gives: V gene, J gene, D gene, clone size, CDR3 DNA, CDR3 protein. A D gene is named only where the DNA matches it firmly. Size tells how often a clone was seen (once, few, many) or the class of an expanded clone, and some rows leave it out.

TRBV4-3,TRBJ2-3,TRBD2,few,TGCGCCAGCAGCCAAGACGGGACTATCCTAGATACGCAGTATTTT,CASSQDGTILDTQYF
TRBV4-1,TRBJ1-1,NA,NA,TGCGCCAGCAGCCAAGGAGATAACACTGAAGCTTTCTTT,CASSQGDNTEAFF
TRBV12-3/TRBV12-4,TRBJ2-3,NA,few,TGTGCCAGCAGTTTTGGGGGAATGGATACGCAGTATTTT,CASSFGGMDTQYF
TRBV25-1,TRBJ2-7,TRBD1,NA,TGTGCCACCGGATCCAGGGACAGCAAAACCTACGAGCAGTACTTC,CATGSRDSKTYEQYF
TRBV2,TRBJ2-3,TRBD2,NA,TGTGCCAGCAGGTCGGGACTAGCGAACACACAGTATTTT,CASRSGLANTQYF
TRBV5-1,TRBJ1-6,NA,NA,TGCGCCAGCAGCTTGGAGAGAGCCTCACCCCTCCACTTT,CASSLERASPLHF
TRBV20-1,TRBJ1-5,NA,NA,TGCAGTGCTAAACAGGGAGGCGGCCAGCCCCAGCATTTT,CSAKQGGGQPQHF
TRBV29-1,TRBJ2-1,TRBD2,few,TGCAGCGTTGAGACGACTAGCGACTACAATGAGCAGTTCTTC,CSVETTSDYNEQFF
TRBV24-1,TRBJ2-2,NA,NA,TGTGCCACCACGAGGCTGATAATGGGGGAGCTGTTTTTT,CATTRLIMGELFF
TRBV28,TRBJ2-1,TRBD1,NA,TGTGCCAGCAGTTTACTCCCCGGGACAGCCTACAATGAGCAGTTCTTC,CASSLLPGTAYNEQFF
TRBV20-1,TRBJ1-4,NA,NA,TGCAGTGCTAGAGACAGCCGCATGTTTCCTAATGAAAAACTGTTTTTT,CSARDSRMFPNEKLFF
TRBV20-1,TRBJ2-3,NA,NA,TGCAGTGCTAGAGGGGGCAGGGACGCAGATACGCAGTATTTT,CSARGGRDADTQYF